Sequencing of this TCR beta chain was carried out in a study of shared T cell receptors in the human thymus. Generated by immunoSEQ multiplex PCR, the TCRdb table keeps only in-frame clones and is missing some. This sample has hundreds of thousands of clones, with 88% found just once. In germline, CDR1 is SGHDN, CDR2 FVKESK. The J segment lost 10 bases and the V segment lost 4 bases, leaving 6 bases of the junction unmatched. The CDR3 is 13 residues long. In addition, the sample was reused for a study of human thymus T cells. From that study: Congenital heart defects were the reason for the corrective surgery that the donors, healthy Finnish infants, were having. Obtained as resections during corrective heart surgery, the thymus tissue was then studied. Seemingly biased V and J gene usage marked thymic and blood repertoires. Reports from related research described highly overlapping thymic repertoires among unrelated individuals.

The gene calls are TRBV14 and TRBJ2-1, with 8 bases identical to TRBD2. Material for sequencing was thymocytes. The clonotype was recovered from a boy in the first two years of life with a congenital heart defect. The CDR3 bases are TGTGCCAGCAGCCTCTCTATAGCGGGAGAGCAGTTCTTC. Amino acid sequence: CASSLSIAGEQFF.